This TCR beta chain was found in a study of T cell responses to AZD1222 COVID-19 vaccine. Study-wide background: Doses given second, at about 4 or about 12 weeks, were pooled. Study results and caveats: Nearly half of the spike-specific TCRs reportedly recognize variant regions that carry no mutations. All repertoire sampling was performed exclusively after the peak T cell response. Rises in breadth and depth of Spike-specific TCRs came after two AZD1222 doses.

Profiling relied on immunoSEQ multiplex PCR, and the TCRdb table lists in-frame clones only, not all of them. This sample yields about 56,000 clones, of which 75% to 90% are seen a single time; less than 15% belongs to the top ten. The CDR3 extends over 15 amino acids. V shed 1 base and J 6 bases; nucleotides not matched to a gene: 3. CDR1 and CDR2 from the germline V gene are SGHNT and YYREEE (reference sequence). In regard to this clone: What it binds is not known.

The TCR originated in an adult in good health. The sequenced sample was peripheral blood, obtained on day 0 of AZD1222 vaccination. The chain recombines TRBV5-4 with TRBJ1-4, with 10 nucleotides matching TRBD1. CDR3 sequence: CASSLSGTGDEKLFF. The CDR3 DNA is TGTGCCAGCAGCTTGTCCGGGACAGGGGATGAAAAACTGTTTTTT. The entire variable domain, with the rest obtained from reference TRBV5-4 and TRBJ1-4, is as follows: ETGVTQSPTHLIKTRGQQVTLRCSSQSGHNTVSWYQQALGQGPQFIFQYYREEENGRGNFPPRFSGLQFPNYSSELNVNALELDDSALYLCASSLSGTGDEKLFFGSGTQLSVL.